This T cell receptor (beta chain) was sequenced in a study of OX40 agonist ivuxolimab in advanced cancers. Blood draws occurred at baseline, cycle 4 day 1, and cycle 7 day 1. Regarding this clone: The antigen is not known.

Findings and limits, study-wide: CD8+ T cells showed, on average, more clonal expansion than CD4+ cells. Several nonresponders also turned out to have low normalized T-cell clonal expansion.

The repertoire was sequenced with immunoSEQ multiplex PCR; TCRdb's copy has only in-frame clones and lacks some. The table lists tens of thousands of clones, approximately 90% of them singletons. Trimming stripped 3 bases from V and 2 bases from J, with 8 bases between. CDR1 is LNHDA, CDR2 SQIVND, per germline (reference sequence). The CDR3 consists of 14 residues. The sample in question was CD4+ or CD8+ T cells sorted from blood, obtained in a trial of the OX40 agonist ivuxolimab. This receptor was obtained from an adult with an advanced solid tumor such as melanoma, head and neck, liver or kidney cancer. The rearrangement uses TRBV19 and TRBJ1-5; D is ambiguous. The CDR3 DNA follows: TGTGCCAGTAGTATCACCCAGGGCAATCAGCCCCAGCATTTT. It is translated as CASSITQGNQPQHF.